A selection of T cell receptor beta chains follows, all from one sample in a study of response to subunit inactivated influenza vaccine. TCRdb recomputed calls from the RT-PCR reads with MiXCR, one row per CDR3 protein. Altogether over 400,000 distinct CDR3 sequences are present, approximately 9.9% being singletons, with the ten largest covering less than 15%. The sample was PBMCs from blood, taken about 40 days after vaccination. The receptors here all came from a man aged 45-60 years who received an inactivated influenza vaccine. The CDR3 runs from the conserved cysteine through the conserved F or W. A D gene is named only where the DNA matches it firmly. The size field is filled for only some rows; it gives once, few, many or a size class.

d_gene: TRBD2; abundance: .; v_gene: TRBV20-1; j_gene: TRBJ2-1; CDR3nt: TGCAGTGCTAAACCCGGACTAGCGGACCCCAACAATGAGCAGTTCTTC; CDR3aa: CSAKPGLADPNNEQFF
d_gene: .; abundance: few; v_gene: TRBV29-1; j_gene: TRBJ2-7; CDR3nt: TGCAGCGTTGAAGATATACAGGCCAGTGGCGAGCAGTACTTC; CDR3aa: CSVEDIQASGEQYF
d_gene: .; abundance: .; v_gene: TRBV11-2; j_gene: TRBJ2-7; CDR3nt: TGTGCCAGCAGCTTAGATCTCCCGGGGGAGTACTACGAGCAGTACTTC; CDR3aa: CASSLDLPGEYYEQYF
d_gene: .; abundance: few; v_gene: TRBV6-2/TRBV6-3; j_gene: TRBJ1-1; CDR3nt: TGTGCCAGCAGTTACTTGCGGGACACCCGGGAAGCTTTCTTT; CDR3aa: CASSYLRDTREAFF
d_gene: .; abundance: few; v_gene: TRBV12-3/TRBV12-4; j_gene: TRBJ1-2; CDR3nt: TGTGCCAGCAGTCGCTCGGGAATGGGCAACTATGGCTACACCTTC; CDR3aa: CASSRSGMGNYGYTF
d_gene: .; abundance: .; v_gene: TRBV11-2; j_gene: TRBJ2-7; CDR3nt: TGTGCCAGCAGCTTAGTTGTCGGCAGCTACGAGCAGTACTTC; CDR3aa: CASSLVVGSYEQYF
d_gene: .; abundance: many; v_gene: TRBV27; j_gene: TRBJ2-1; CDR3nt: TGTGCCAGCGGCCCCGGGACCCGCTCCTACAATGAGCAGTTCTTC; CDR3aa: CASGPGTRSYNEQFF
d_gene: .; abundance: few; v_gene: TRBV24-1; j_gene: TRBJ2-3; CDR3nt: TGTGCCACCAGTGAAATAGGGTCTTCCACAGATACGCAGTATTTT; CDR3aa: CATSEIGSSTDTQYF
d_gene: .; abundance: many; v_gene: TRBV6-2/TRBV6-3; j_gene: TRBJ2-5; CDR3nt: TGTGCCAGCAGTTACTACAGCACTCAAGAGACCCAGTACTTC; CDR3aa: CASSYYSTQETQYF
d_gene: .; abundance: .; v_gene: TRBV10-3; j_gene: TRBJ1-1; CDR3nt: TGTGCCATCAGTGAGGGCCGGGAACTCACTGAAGCTTTCTTT; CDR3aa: CAISEGRELTEAFF
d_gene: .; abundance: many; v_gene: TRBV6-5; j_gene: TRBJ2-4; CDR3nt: TGTGCCAGCAGTTACTCGCTGACAGAAAACATTCAGTACTTC; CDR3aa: CASSYSLTENIQYF
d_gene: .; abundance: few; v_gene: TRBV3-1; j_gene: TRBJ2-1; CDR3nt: TGTGCCAGCAGACCCCAACCCCCGGGGTCCTACAATGAGCAGTTCTTC; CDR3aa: CASRPQPPGSYNEQFF
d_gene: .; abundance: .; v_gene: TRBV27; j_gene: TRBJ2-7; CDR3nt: TGTGCCAGCCGGAGGGGGAGCGCCTACGAGCAGTACTTC; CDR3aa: CASRRGSAYEQYF
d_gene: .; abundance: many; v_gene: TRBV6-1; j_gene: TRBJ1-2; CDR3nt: TGTGCCAGCACCCAACCCTGGACGTCCAAGGGGTATGGCTACACCTTC; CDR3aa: CASTQPWTSKGYGYTF
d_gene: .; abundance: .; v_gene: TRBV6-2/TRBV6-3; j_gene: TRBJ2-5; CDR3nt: TGTGCCAGCAGTACCAATTCAAGAGAGACCCAGTACTTC; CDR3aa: CASSTNSRETQYF
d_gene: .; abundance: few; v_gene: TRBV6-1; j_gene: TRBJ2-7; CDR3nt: TGTGCCAGCAGTGGGGGGGTCGGCTTCGCCTACGAGCAGTACTTC; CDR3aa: CASSGGVGFAYEQYF
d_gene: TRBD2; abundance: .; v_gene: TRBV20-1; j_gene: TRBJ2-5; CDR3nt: TGCAGTGCTAGAGATCTTTCGCGGCTAGCGGGATCGGAGACCCAGTACTTC; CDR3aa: CSARDLSRLAGSETQYF
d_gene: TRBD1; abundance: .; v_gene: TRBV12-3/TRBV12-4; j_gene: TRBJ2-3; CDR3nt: TGTGCCAGCAGAACAGGGGGTTCTGGTACAGATACGCAGTATTTT; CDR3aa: CASRTGGSGTDTQYF
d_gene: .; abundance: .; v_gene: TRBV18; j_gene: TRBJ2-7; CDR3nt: TGTGCCAGCTCACCTCCCGGAACACCATCCTACGAGCAGTACTTC; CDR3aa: CASSPPGTPSYEQYF
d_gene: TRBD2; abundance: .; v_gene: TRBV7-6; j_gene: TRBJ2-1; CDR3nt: TGTGCCAGCAGCTCGTTCAGCGGGAGAACCTACAATGAGCAGTTCTTC; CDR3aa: CASSSFSGRTYNEQFF